This TCR beta chain came from a study of graft-versus-host responses after intestinal transplantation. For the study at large: Uniformly, recipients were administered anti-thymocyte globulin induction with subsequent tacrolimus and steroids for around 3 years.

Comment on this clone: Its antigen is not identified.

Germline CDR1 is LGHNA and CDR2 is YSLEER. There are 15 residues in the CDR3. Trimming left V 3 bases short and J 3 bases short, with 15 bases between. General study findings and limits: In recipient marrow, GvH clones were found, and some appeared first in ileum or blood.

Using immunoSEQ multiplex PCR, the repertoire was profiled, and TCRdb retains in-frame clones only, with some absent. The table shows 85,000 to 100,000 clones, with approximately 90% occurring only once. The sequencing used unstimulated CD4+ T cells sorted from spleen or lymph node cells, collected before intestinal transplant. V gene TRBV4-3 combines with J gene TRBJ2-7; maybe TRBD2 (5 bases). The origin of this receptor is a human donor who received an intestinal transplant. The CDR3 DNA sequence: TGCGCCAGCAGCCAGCAATTTCCGGGAATCTACGAGCAGTACTTC. Encoded protein: CASSQQFPGIYEQYF.